The rows below give T cell receptor beta chains drawn from one sample of a study of blood T cell repertoires in COVID-19. Here immunoSEQ multiplex PCR was the method, and the copy in TCRdb shows in-frame clones only, minus some. The sample lists around 150,000 clones; roughly 90% were seen once. Material for sequencing was PBMCs or T cells enriched from blood (not recorded which). The source is a woman aged 45-59 years who had recovered from COVID-19. Each CDR3 is given without its conserved first and last residue. Fields, in order: V gene, D gene, J gene, CDR3 protein. A D gene is named only where the DNA matches it firmly.

V gene: TRBV3-1/TRBV3-2; D gene: TRBD2; J gene: TRBJ2-3; CDR3 protein: ASSPWIAGGQGTDTQY
V gene: TRBV9; D gene: NA; J gene: TRBJ1-2; CDR3 protein: ASSVDVGGYGYT
V gene: TRBV5-1; D gene: TRBD1; J gene: TRBJ2-1; CDR3 protein: ASSPGQNYNEQF
V gene: TRBV18; D gene: TRBD2; J gene: TRBJ2-7; CDR3 protein: ASSSDPSGGTYEQY
V gene: TRBV14; D gene: NA; J gene: TRBJ2-2; CDR3 protein: ASSQSPERVAGELF
V gene: TRBV2; D gene: NA; J gene: TRBJ1-1; CDR3 protein: ASSPQVSAF
V gene: TRBV5-1; D gene: TRBD1; J gene: TRBJ1-1; CDR3 protein: ASSLDGSRDRGLSTEAF
V gene: TRBV6-2/TRBV6-3; D gene: NA; J gene: TRBJ2-5; CDR3 protein: ASSYSSYSGETQY
V gene: TRBV2; D gene: TRBD2; J gene: TRBJ2-1; CDR3 protein: ASRPLAGGLNEQF
V gene: TRBV3-1/TRBV3-2; D gene: NA; J gene: TRBJ1-4; CDR3 protein: ASSQDGWGGNEKLF
V gene: TRBV11-3; D gene: NA; J gene: TRBJ1-3; CDR3 protein: ASRDGARALSGNTIY
V gene: TRBV7-8; D gene: NA; J gene: TRBJ1-5; CDR3 protein: ASSSDSAISPQH
V gene: TRBV19; D gene: NA; J gene: TRBJ2-3; CDR3 protein: ASKGGLSTDTQY
V gene: TRBV7-3; D gene: NA; J gene: TRBJ2-7; CDR3 protein: ASSLTAGHSYEQY
V gene: TRBV6-5; D gene: NA; J gene: TRBJ1-1; CDR3 protein: ASSLTPTANTEAF
V gene: TRBV5-4; D gene: NA; J gene: TRBJ2-5; CDR3 protein: ASSLRRGLSYQETQY
V gene: TRBV12-3/TRBV12-4; D gene: TRBD1; J gene: TRBJ1-2; CDR3 protein: ASSPWTGSGHT
V gene: TRBV18; D gene: NA; J gene: TRBJ1-1; CDR3 protein: ASSLHRFRADTEAF
V gene: TRBV27; D gene: NA; J gene: TRBJ1-6; CDR3 protein: ASRAPGQGSPLH
V gene: TRBV9; D gene: NA; J gene: TRBJ1-6; CDR3 protein: ASSSRTENSPLH
V gene: TRBV30; D gene: TRBD1; J gene: TRBJ1-2; CDR3 protein: AWMTGFMSYT
V gene: TRBV7-3; D gene: TRBD1; J gene: TRBJ2-2; CDR3 protein: ASSPLTGVEAGELF
V gene: TRBV29-1; D gene: TRBD1; J gene: TRBJ2-7; CDR3 protein: SVEGTGAYEQY
V gene: TRBV20-1; D gene: NA; J gene: TRBJ1-5; CDR3 protein: SARDQRGQH
V gene: TRBV7-3; D gene: TRBD1; J gene: TRBJ1-1; CDR3 protein: ASSLRGDSGHRAF
V gene: TRBV19; D gene: NA; J gene: TRBJ1-5; CDR3 protein: ASQDRVNQPQH
V gene: TRBV29-1; D gene: TRBD1; J gene: TRBJ1-2; CDR3 protein: SVARDRTSYGYT
V gene: TRBV6-2/TRBV6-3; D gene: TRBD1; J gene: TRBJ2-5; CDR3 protein: ASSRGDRGPLRRAGNKETQY
V gene: TRBV19; D gene: TRBD1; J gene: TRBJ1-1; CDR3 protein: ASRPQGGVTEAF
V gene: TRBV5-1; D gene: NA; J gene: TRBJ1-3; CDR3 protein: ASSSGGGGNTIY
V gene: TRBV6-5; D gene: NA; J gene: TRBJ1-2; CDR3 protein: ASSYVPLGAQDGYT